A selection of T cell receptor beta chains follows, all from one sample in a study of blood T cell repertoires in COVID-19. The repertoire was sequenced with immunoSEQ multiplex PCR; TCRdb's copy has only in-frame clones and lacks some. Of 200,000 to 300,000 clones in the sample, around nine tenths were seen once. Input material: PBMCs or T cells enriched from blood (not recorded which). The receptors stem from a young woman who had recovered from COVID-19. The CDR3 runs from the conserved cysteine through the conserved F or W. D genes are given only for firm matches. The listing skips clone size in some rows; elsewhere it reads once, few, many or a size class.

CDR3,DNA,size,D,V,J,length
CASSYRGSTQYF,TGTGCCAGCAGTTACAGAGGTAGTACGCAGTATTTT,NA,NA,TRBV6-5,TRBJ2-3,12
CASSFTSRETQYF,TGCGCCAGCAGCTTCACTAGCCGAGAGACCCAGTACTTC,NA,NA,TRBV5-1,TRBJ2-5,13
CSVEAGGGNTIYF,TGCAGCGTTGAAGCGGGGGGAGGAAACACCATATATTTT,NA,NA,TRBV29-1,TRBJ1-3,13
CASRLALQGTQYF,TGTGCCAGCAGGTTGGCGCTACAGGGGACCCAGTACTTC,many,NA,TRBV11-2,TRBJ2-5,13
CASSAPSGSSYNEQFF,TGTGCCAGCAGCGCCCCTAGCGGGAGCTCCTACAATGAGCAGTTCTTC,NA,TRBD2,TRBV9,TRBJ2-1,16
CASSARPSVPVNEQFF,TGTGCCAGCAGTGCCCGGCCTAGCGTTCCTGTAAATGAGCAGTTCTTC,NA,NA,TRBV2,TRBJ2-1,16
CSVRITGGNTEAFF,TGCAGCGTGAGGATTACAGGGGGGAACACTGAAGCTTTCTTT,NA,TRBD1,TRBV29-1,TRBJ1-1,14
CASSLRGKQPQHF,TGTGCCAGCAGTTTACGAGGGAAACAGCCCCAGCATTTT,NA,NA,TRBV27,TRBJ1-5,13
CASSGAFGANVLTF,TGCGCCAGCAGTGGGGCCTTCGGGGCCAACGTCCTGACTTTC,NA,NA,TRBV5-1,TRBJ2-6,14
CAISDGQGVGREQYF,TGTGCCATCAGTGATGGACAGGGTGTGGGCAGGGAGCAGTACTTC,NA,TRBD1,TRBV10-3,TRBJ2-7,15
CASSQDSGPYEQFF,TGCGCCAGCAGCCAAGACAGCGGTCCCTATGAGCAGTTCTTC,few,NA,TRBV4-3,TRBJ2-1,14
CASSGTGSAGELFF,TGTGCCAGCAGCGGGACAGGGTCCGCCGGGGAGCTGTTTTTT,NA,TRBD1,TRBV25-1,TRBJ2-2,14
CASSIRRDKNIQYF,TGTGCCAGTAGTATCCGGCGGGATAAAAACATTCAGTACTTC,few,NA,TRBV19,TRBJ2-4,14
CASSATELATNEKLFF,TGTGCCAGCAGTGCCACAGAGTTAGCAACTAATGAAAAACTGTTTTTT,NA,NA,TRBV25-1,TRBJ1-4,16
CASSLERGGYEQYF,TGTGCCAGCAGCTTAGAGAGGGGGGGATACGAGCAGTACTTC,NA,NA,TRBV11-2,TRBJ2-7,14
CASSPGQGPPTSGYTF,TGTGCCAGCAGCCCTGGACAGGGGCCCCCTACGAGCGGCTACACCTTC,NA,TRBD1,TRBV7-9,TRBJ1-2,16
CASSYSLEGQYF,TGTGCCAGCAGTTACTCGCTGGAGGGCCAGTACTTC,few,NA,TRBV6-2/TRBV6-3,TRBJ2-5,12
CASSLGTGGRGTDTQYF,TGTGCCAGCAGCTTAGGGACAGGGGGTCGAGGCACAGATACGCAGTATTTT,NA,TRBD1,TRBV5-4,TRBJ2-3,17
CASSRAGGRNEQFF,TGTGCCAGCTCAAGGGCGGGAGGGCGGAATGAGCAGTTCTTC,NA,TRBD2,TRBV18,TRBJ2-1,14
CASRTRTGTNEKLFF,TGTGCCAGCAGGACGAGGACAGGCACTAATGAAAAACTGTTTTTT,NA,TRBD1,TRBV28,TRBJ1-4,15
CASSRLRTGVNEKLFF,TGTGCCAGCAGCCGACTCCGAACGGGGGTTAATGAAAAACTGTTTTTT,NA,NA,TRBV3-1/TRBV3-2,TRBJ1-4,16
CASSRLSRGNNYGYTF,TGCGCCAGCAGCCGCCTTAGCAGGGGAAATAACTATGGCTACACCTTC,NA,NA,TRBV4-1,TRBJ1-2,16
CATRRQGPEEAFF,TGTGCCACCAGACGTCAGGGGCCGGAAGAAGCTTTCTTT,NA,NA,TRBV15,TRBJ1-1,13
CASSQIRGQGAYEQYF,TGTGCCAGCTCGCAGATTAGGGGACAGGGGGCCTACGAGCAGTACTTC,few,TRBD1,TRBV18,TRBJ2-7,16
CASSRQKNYGYTF,TGTGCCAGCAGCCGACAGAAGAACTATGGCTACACCTTC,NA,NA,TRBV13,TRBJ1-2,13
CASGTTGKTYNEQFF,TGTGCTAGTGGGACGACAGGGAAAACCTACAATGAGCAGTTCTTC,NA,TRBD1,TRBV12-5,TRBJ2-1,15
CASSPVTDTQYF,TGTGCCAGCAGTCCTGTCACAGATACGCAGTATTTT,once,NA,TRBV6-6,TRBJ2-3,12
CASSDKNGDIQYF,TGTGCCAGTTCCGATAAGAACGGGGACATTCAGTACTTC,few,NA,TRBV19,TRBJ2-4,13
CASSPGPLAGGYTF,TGTGCCAGCAGTCCAGGACCGCTAGCGGGCGGCTACACCTTC,NA,NA,TRBV2,TRBJ1-2,14
CASSFPGRGGSYNEQFF,TGTGCCAGCAGCTTCCCGGGGCGCGGGGGCTCCTACAATGAGCAGTTCTTC,NA,TRBD2,TRBV7-9,TRBJ2-1,17
CASRYPGTGNTEAFF,TGTGCCAGTCGTTACCCCGGGACAGGGAATACTGAAGCTTTCTTT,NA,TRBD1,TRBV25-1,TRBJ1-1,15
CATSSPRQGSYEQYF,TGTGCCACCAGCAGCCCGAGACAGGGCTCCTACGAGCAGTACTTC,few,TRBD1,TRBV15,TRBJ2-7,15
CASSLGISGVTGELFF,TGTGCCAGCAGCTTGGGGATTAGCGGTGTCACCGGGGAGCTGTTTTTT,once,NA,TRBV6-4,TRBJ2-2,16
CASRGPNSPLHF,TGTGCCAGCCGCGGCCCCAATTCACCCCTCCACTTT,NA,NA,TRBV25-1,TRBJ1-6,12
CASSRTRDGEKLFF,TGTGCCAGCAGCAGGACAAGAGATGGGGAAAAACTGTTTTTT,NA,NA,TRBV6-5,TRBJ1-4,14
CASSLYGGSRPDTQYF,TGTGCCAGCAGCTTATATGGGGGGAGCCGGCCAGATACGCAGTATTTT,few,NA,TRBV7-3,TRBJ2-3,16
CASHGKTLATNEKLFF,TGTGCCAGCCATGGTAAAACACTAGCAACTAATGAAAAACTGTTTTTT,NA,NA,TRBV28,TRBJ1-4,16
CASSLRGQGTYGYTF,TGTGCCAGCAGCCTCCGCGGACAGGGGACCTATGGCTACACCTTC,NA,TRBD1,TRBV4-2,TRBJ1-2,15
CASSPPAGAKNMNTEAFF,TGTGCCAGCTCACCACCGGCAGGGGCGAAAAACATGAACACTGAAGCTTTCTTT,NA,NA,TRBV18,TRBJ1-1,18
CASSPEQGRGPQHF,TGTGCCAGCAGCCCAGAACAGGGTCGGGGTCCCCAGCATTTT,NA,NA,TRBV5-6,TRBJ1-5,14
CASSHPPGTGDEKLFF,TGTGCCAGCAGCCATCCCCCAGGGACAGGGGACGAAAAACTGTTTTTT,once,TRBD1,TRBV7-9,TRBJ1-4,16